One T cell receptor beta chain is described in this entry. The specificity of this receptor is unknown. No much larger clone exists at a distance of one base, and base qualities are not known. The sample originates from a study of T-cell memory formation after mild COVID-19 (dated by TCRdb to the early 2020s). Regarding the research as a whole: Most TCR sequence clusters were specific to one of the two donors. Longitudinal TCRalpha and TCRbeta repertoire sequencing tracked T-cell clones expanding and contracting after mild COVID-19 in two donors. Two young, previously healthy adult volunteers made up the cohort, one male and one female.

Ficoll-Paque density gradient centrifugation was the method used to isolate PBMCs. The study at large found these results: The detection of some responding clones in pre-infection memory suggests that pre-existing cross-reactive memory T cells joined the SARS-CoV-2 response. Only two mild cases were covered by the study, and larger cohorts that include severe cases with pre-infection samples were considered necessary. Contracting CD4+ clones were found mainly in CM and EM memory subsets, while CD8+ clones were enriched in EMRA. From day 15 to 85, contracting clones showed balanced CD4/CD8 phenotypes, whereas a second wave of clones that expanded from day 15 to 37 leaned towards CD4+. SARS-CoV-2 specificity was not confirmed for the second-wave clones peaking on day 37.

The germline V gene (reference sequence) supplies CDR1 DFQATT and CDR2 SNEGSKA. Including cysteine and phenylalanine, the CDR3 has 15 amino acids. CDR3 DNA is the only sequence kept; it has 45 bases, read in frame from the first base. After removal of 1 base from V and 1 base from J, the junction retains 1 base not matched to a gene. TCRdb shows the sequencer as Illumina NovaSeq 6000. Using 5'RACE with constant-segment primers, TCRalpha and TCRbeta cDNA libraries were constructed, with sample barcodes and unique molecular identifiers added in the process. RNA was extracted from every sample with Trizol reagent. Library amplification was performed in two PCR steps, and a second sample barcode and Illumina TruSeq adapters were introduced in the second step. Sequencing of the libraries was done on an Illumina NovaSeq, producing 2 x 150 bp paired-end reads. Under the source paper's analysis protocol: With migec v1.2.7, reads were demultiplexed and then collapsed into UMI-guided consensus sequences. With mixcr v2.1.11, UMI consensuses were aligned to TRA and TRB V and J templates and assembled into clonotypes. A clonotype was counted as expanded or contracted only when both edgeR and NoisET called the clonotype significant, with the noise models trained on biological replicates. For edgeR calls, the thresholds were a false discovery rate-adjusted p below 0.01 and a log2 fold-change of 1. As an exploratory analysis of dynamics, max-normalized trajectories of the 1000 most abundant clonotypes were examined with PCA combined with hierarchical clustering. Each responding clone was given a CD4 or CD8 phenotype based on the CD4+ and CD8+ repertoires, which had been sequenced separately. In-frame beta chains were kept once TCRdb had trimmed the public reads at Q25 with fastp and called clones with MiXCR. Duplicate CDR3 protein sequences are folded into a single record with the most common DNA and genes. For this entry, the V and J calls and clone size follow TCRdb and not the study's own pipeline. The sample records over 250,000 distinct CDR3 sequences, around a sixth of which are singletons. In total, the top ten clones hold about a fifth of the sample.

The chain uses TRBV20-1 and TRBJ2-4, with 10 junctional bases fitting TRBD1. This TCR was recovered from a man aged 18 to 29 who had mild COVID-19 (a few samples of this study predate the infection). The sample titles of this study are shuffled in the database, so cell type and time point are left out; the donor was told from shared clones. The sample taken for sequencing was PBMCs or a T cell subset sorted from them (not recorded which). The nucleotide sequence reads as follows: TGCAGTGCTAGAGGACAGGGGGCGGCCAAAAACATTCAGTACTTC. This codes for CSARGQGAAKNIQYF.